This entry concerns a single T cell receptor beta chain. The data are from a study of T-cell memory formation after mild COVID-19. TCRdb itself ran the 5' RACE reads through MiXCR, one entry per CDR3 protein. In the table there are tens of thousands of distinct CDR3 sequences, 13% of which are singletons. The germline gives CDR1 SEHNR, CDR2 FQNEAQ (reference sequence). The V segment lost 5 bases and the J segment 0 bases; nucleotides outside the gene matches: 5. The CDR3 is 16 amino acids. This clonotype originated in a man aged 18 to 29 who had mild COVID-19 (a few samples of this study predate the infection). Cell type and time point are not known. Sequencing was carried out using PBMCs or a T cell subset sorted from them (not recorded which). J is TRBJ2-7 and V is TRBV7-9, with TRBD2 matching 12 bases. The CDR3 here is CASSLRTSGDSYEQYF. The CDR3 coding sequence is TGTGCCAGCAGCCTCCGGACTAGCGGGGACTCCTACGAGCAGTACTTC.